Following are 30 T cell receptor beta chains from one sample sequenced in a study of OX40 agonist ivuxolimab in advanced cancers. Assay used: immunoSEQ multiplex PCR; TCRdb lists only in-frame clones, some missing. The table lists some 83,000 clones, more than 75% of them singletons, with around 0.78% in the top ten. Sequencing was performed on CD4+ or CD8+ T cells sorted from blood, taken in a trial of the OX40 agonist ivuxolimab. The receptors were gathered from an adult with an advanced solid tumor such as melanoma, head and neck, liver or kidney cancer.

The chain employs TRBV4-1 and TRBJ1-2; D gene ambiguous. V lost 1 base, J lost 0 bases, and 18 bases lay in between. This CDR3 has 18 amino acids. The germline gives CDR1 MGHRA, CDR2 YSYEKL. CDR3 coding DNA: TGCGCCAGCAGCCAAGTGATTAGGAAGCGCAACTCTAACTATGGCTACACCTTC. Translated, it gives CASSQVIRKRNSNYGYTF.

In this sample, this clone turned up a few times. This sequence joins TRBV14 and TRBJ2-7; maybe TRBD1 (6 bases). The V end lost 4 bases, the J end lost 0 bases, and 13 bases lay between the germline ends. Germline lookup yields CDR1 SGHDN and CDR2 FVKESK. CDR3 length: 15 amino acids. The CDR3 nucleotides read TGTGCCAGCAGCCCCCTCAGGACAGTCTCCTACGAGCAGTACTTC. Protein product: CASSPLRTVSYEQYF.

The chain recombines TRBV5-1 with TRBJ1-3; perhaps TRBD1 as D (5 bases). The CDR3 is made up of 17 amino acids. V was pared by 2 bases and J by 0 bases, with 15 bases between. CDR1 is SGHRS, CDR2 YFSETQ, per germline. The CDR3 is CASSFSGRRGSGNTIYF. CDR3 DNA: TGCGCCAGCAGCTTTTCGGGACGGCGGGGCTCTGGAAACACCATATATTTT. Full variable domain (missing parts from reference TRBV5-1 and TRBJ1-3): KAGVTQTPRYLIKTRGQQVTLSCSPISGHRSVSWYQQTPGQGLQFLFEYFSETQRNKGNFPGRFSGRQFSNSRSEMNVSTLELGDSALYLCASSFSGRRGSGNTIYFGEGSWLTVV.

This chain connects TRBV1 to TRBJ2-5; the DNA was not used to check the table's D call, TRBD2. TRBV1 counts as a pseudogene. The CDR3 covers 14 residues. CDR3 nucleotide sequence: TGCACCAGCAGCCAACGGGGTGGCCAAGAGACCCAGTACTTC. Protein sequence: CTSSQRGGQETQYF.

The chain couples TRBV7-8 to TRBJ1-1; 9 bases line up with TRBD1. The germline CDR1 and CDR2 sequences are SGHVS and FQNEAQ. This CDR3 region has 14 residues. V shed 2 bases, J shed 5 bases, and the junction held 3 bases outside the gene matches. The DNA for the CDR3 is TGTGCCAGCAGCTTACTACAGGGGGCGACTGAAGCTTTCTTT. This codes for CASSLLQGATEAFF.

The chain employs TRBV2 and TRBJ2-5; 7 nucleotides align to TRBD1. This CDR3 region has 15 residues. Unmatched junction bases numbered 9, after V lost 5 bases and J lost 3 bases. Germline CDR1 is SNHLY and CDR2 is FYNNEI. This CDR3 reads CASSQDRVFEETQYF. Written as DNA, the CDR3 is TGTGCCAGCAGTCAAGACAGGGTTTTTGAAGAGACCCAGTACTTC. Complete variable domain (other parts from reference TRBV2 and TRBJ2-5): EPEVTQTPSHQVTQMGQEVILRCVPISNHLYFYWYRQILGQKVEFLVSFYNNEISEKSEIFDDQFSVERPDGSNFTLKIRSTKLEDSAMYFCASSQDRVFEETQYFGPGTRLLVL.

The chain couples TRBV7-2 to TRBJ1-1; 8 bases line up with TRBD1. Germline trimming cut 1 base from V and 4 bases from J; bases unmatched to any gene: 11. The length of the CDR3 is 17 residues. Per germline, CDR1 SGHTA and CDR2 FQGNSA. The chain's CDR3 is CASSLGQGTIVGTEAFF. The CDR3 DNA reads TGTGCCAGCAGCTTAGGACAGGGGACAATTGTCGGCACTGAAGCTTTCTTT.

J is TRBJ2-3 and V is TRBV7-9; D remains ambiguous. Germline CDR1 and CDR2: SEHNR and FQNEAQ (reference sequence). This CDR3 region has 16 residues. V was shortened by 1 base and J by 2 bases, with 13 bases between the two germline ends. The CDR3 coding sequence is TGTGCCAGCAGCTTAGATCGTAGGGCAGCCACAGATACGCAGTATTTT. Translating it yields CASSLDRRAATDTQYF.

The J gene is TRBJ1-5, the V gene TRBV27; D not certain. From germline, CDR1 is MNHEY and CDR2 SMNVEV (reference sequence). Trimming took off 3 bases at V and 7 bases at J, with 16 bases between the two ends. This CDR3 spans 15 amino acids. The CDR3 DNA is TGTGCCAGCAGTTTGAAGGCCTTACCCGGACAGCCCCAGCATTTT. It translates to CASSLKALPGQPQHF.

This chain joins TRBV28 and TRBJ1-3; D remains unclear. The CDR3 length is 13 residues. Germline V gene data show CDR1 as MDHEN and CDR2 as SYDVKM. V lost 8 bases to trimming and J lost 0 bases, with 8 bases between them. Here the CDR3 DNA reads TGTGCCAGCGTCACAAACTCTGGAAACACCATATATTTT. Amino acid sequence: CASVTNSGNTIYF.

This chain joins TRBV19 and TRBJ2-1, with D possibly matching TRBD2 (5 bases). V was cut by 4 bases and J by 7 bases, with 11 bases left in between. This CDR3 region has 13 residues. Germline V gene data show CDR1 as LNHDA and CDR2 as SQIVND (reference sequence). This chain's CDR3 is CASSRVPGNEQFF. The CDR3 DNA sequence: TGTGCCAGTAGTAGGGTCCCGGGAAATGAGCAGTTCTTC.

This clone was counted a few times. V and J are TRBV19 and TRBJ1-1, with D uncertain. CDR1 and CDR2 (germline): LNHDA, SQIVND (reference sequence). The CDR3 has 12 amino acids. The V and J ends lost 7 bases and 4 bases respectively, with 10 bases between them. CDR3 coding DNA: TGTGCCAGTAAGGAGGCGTTCACTGAAGCTTTCTTT. This sequence encodes CASKEAFTEAFF.

This clone came up a few times. The chain is built from TRBV30 and TRBJ2-3; the D is unclear. CDR1 GTSNPN and CDR2 SVGIG come from the germline V gene (reference sequence). This CDR3 comprises 11 residues. Trimming pared 2 bases from V and 5 bases from J, leaving 5 bases between. Here the CDR3 reads CAWSPQDTQYF. CDR3 coding DNA: TGTGCCTGGAGTCCCCAAGATACGCAGTATTTT.

This clone was observed a few times. This sequence joins TRBV7-2 and TRBJ2-2; D not resolved. Germline loops: CDR1 SGHTA, CDR2 FQGNSA. Trimming shortened V by 1 base and J by 4 bases, and 10 bases separated the two germline ends. The CDR3 spans 15 residues. CDR3 DNA sequence: TGTGCCAGCAGCTTAGACGGGCGTTCCACCGGGGAGCTGTTTTTT. It translates to CASSLDGRSTGELFF.

The rearrangement joins TRBV5-5 to TRBJ1-5; D unclear. This CDR3 has 13 amino acids. V dropped 5 bases and J dropped 2 bases, with 8 bases sitting between them. Germline CDR1 is SGHKS and CDR2 is YYEKEE (reference sequence). The CDR3 DNA is TGTGCCAGCAGACCAAGCGGCAATCAGCCCCAGCATTTT. It is translated as CASRPSGNQPQHF.

The chain couples TRBV7-9 to TRBJ1-6; D is perhaps TRBD1 (5 bases). The CDR3 contains 17 residues. Germline CDR1 and CDR2: SEHNR and FQNEAQ (reference sequence). V was cut by 1 base and J by 6 bases, with 16 bases left in between. CDR3 in DNA: TGTGCCAGCAGCTTAGTGGCTGGGGGTATCGGTAATTCACCCCTCCACTTT. Its protein product is CASSLVAGGIGNSPLHF.

This clone was counted between two and nine times. The rearrangement uses TRBV6-6 and TRBJ1-5, with D unclear. V lost 2 bases to trimming and J lost 7 bases, with 18 bases between them. Per germline, CDR1 MNHNY and CDR2 SVGAGI (reference sequence). The CDR3 extends over 16 amino acids. CDR3 region: CASSYEAGAANQPQHF. CDR3 DNA sequence: TGTGCCAGCAGTTACGAGGCAGGAGCTGCCAACCAGCCCCAGCATTTT.

V is TRBV19 and J is TRBJ1-2; 11 bases agree with TRBD1. This CDR3 spans 15 amino acids. CDR1 and CDR2 from the germline V gene are LNHDA and SQIVND (reference sequence). The V segment lost 5 bases and the J segment 7 bases; nucleotides outside the gene matches: 9. The CDR3 bases are TGTGCCAGTAGTCGCTCGCGCGGGACAGGGGGTGGCTACACCTTC. Its protein product is CASSRSRGTGGGYTF.

The chain has TRBV30 and TRBJ1-1; perhaps TRBD1 as D (5 bases). This CDR3 contains 14 residues. CDR1 and CDR2 from the germline V gene are GTSNPN and SVGIG (reference sequence). Trimming cost V 3 bases and J 4 bases, with 15 bases left between them. Written as DNA, the CDR3 is TGTGCCTGGAGCTCCCCCGGGGCCGTCACTGAAGCTTTCTTT. This encodes CAWSSPGAVTEAFF. The complete variable domain, with remaining parts taken from reference TRBV30 and TRBJ1-1, reads SQTIHQWPATLVQPVGSPLSLECTVEGTSNPNLYWYRQAAGRGLQLLFYSVGIGQISSEVPQNLSASRPQDRQFILSSKKLLLSDSGFYLCAWSSPGAVTEAFFGQGTRLTVV.

The chain joins TRBV19 to TRBJ1-2; TRBD1 might be the D (5 bases). The CDR3 runs 19 residues. Trimming stripped 7 bases from V and 1 base from J, with 28 bases between. Germline CDR1 LNHDA, CDR2 SQIVND (reference sequence). The CDR3 nucleotides read TGTGCCAGTAACCTCCGGCCGGGTCTTTCGGATGGGGGTAACTATGGCTACACCTTC. Its protein product is CASNLRPGLSDGGNYGYTF. The entire variable domain, with the rest obtained from reference TRBV19 and TRBJ1-2, is as follows: DGGITQSPKYLFRKEGQNVTLSCEQNLNHDAMYWYRQDPGQGLRLIYYSQIVNDFQKGDIAEGYSVSREKKESFPLTVTSAQKNPTAFYLCASNLRPGLSDGGNYGYTFGSGTRLTVV.

The chain couples TRBV5-1 to TRBJ2-7; 7 bases agree with TRBD2. Looked up from germline, CDR1 is SGHRS and CDR2 is YFSETQ. J lost 7 bases, V lost 3 bases, and 10 bases had no gene match. CDR3 size: 14 residues. The CDR3 here is CASSSAGAGFEQYF. CDR3 in DNA: TGCGCCAGCAGCTCAGCTGGAGCGGGATTTGAGCAGTACTTC.

In regard to this clone: A much bigger clone sits one base away, suggesting this may be a read error. The sample has other DNA sequences that encode this CDR3 too. J is TRBJ2-5 and V is TRBV4-1; 10 bases are a match to TRBD2. There are 12 residues in the CDR3. V shed 4 bases, J shed 9 bases, and the junction held 2 bases outside the gene matches. Germline assignment: CDR1 MGHRA and CDR2 YSYEKL. The CDR3 DNA sequence: TGCGCCAGCAGCCCCAGCGGGGGGGCCCAGTACTTC. Protein: CASSPSGGAQYF.

The chain carries TRBV5-1 and TRBJ1-6; D perhaps matches TRBD1 (6 bases). Trimming cost V 0 bases and J 7 bases, with 8 bases left between them. Germline CDR1 is SGHRS and CDR2 is YFSETQ. The CDR3 loop spans 14 amino acids. CDR3 DNA: TGCGCCAGCAGCTTGGAGGGGGTGAATTCACCCCTCCACTTT. This codes for CASSLEGVNSPLHF. Supplemented by reference TRBV5-1 and TRBJ1-6, the full variable domain reads KAGVTQTPRYLIKTRGQQVTLSCSPISGHRSVSWYQQTPGQGLQFLFEYFSETQRNKGNFPGRFSGRQFSNSRSEMNVSTLELGDSALYLCASSLEGVNSPLHFGNGTRLTVT.

The chain joins TRBV18 to TRBJ1-2, with D unresolved. Per the germline V gene, CDR1 is KGHSH and CDR2 is LQKENI. The V and J ends lost 0 bases and 3 bases respectively, with 20 bases between them. The CDR3 covers 18 residues. The CDR3 is CASSPPYSVGRLDYGYTF. The CDR3 region has the DNA TGTGCCAGCTCACCACCGTACTCCGTCGGGCGACTTGACTATGGCTACACCTTC.

In the case of this clone: Sequence at one end of the junction differs from germline and may be a read error. V usage is TRBV4-2 and J usage is TRBJ1-1, with 9 bases aligning to TRBD1. CDR3 length: 17 amino acids. The germline gives CDR1 LGHNA, CDR2 YNFKEQ. The CDR3 protein is CASSKEGQGGLDTEAFF. Written as DNA, the CDR3 is TGTGCCAGCAGCAAAGAGGGACAGGGAGGGTTAGACACTGAAGCTTTCTTT.

This chain links TRBV28 with TRBJ2-1, with 9 positions matching TRBD2. This CDR3 comprises 16 residues. V lost 4 bases to trimming and J lost 4 bases; unmatched junction nucleotides: 8. Per germline, CDR1 MDHEN and CDR2 SYDVKM. CDR3 in DNA: TGTGCCAGCAGTTCGAGAGCGGGGGGCCGTTACAATGAGCAGTTCTTC. It codes for CASSSRAGGRYNEQFF. Supplemented by reference TRBV28 and TRBJ2-1, the full variable domain reads DVKVTQSSRYLVKRTGEKVFLECVQDMDHENMFWYRQDPGLGLRLIYFSYDVKMKEKGDIPEGYSVSREKKERFSLILESASTNQTSMYLCASSSRAGGRYNEQFFGPGTRLTVL.

Comments on this clone: A junction boundary mismatches the germline segment, possibly from a read error. The rearrangement joins TRBV7-2 to TRBJ2-3, with TRBD2 matching over 9 bases. The CDR3 covers 15 residues. The V gene's germline CDR1 is SGHTA and CDR2 FQGNSA. The CDR3 sequence is CASSLAGVRTDTQYF. The CDR3 nucleotides are TGTGCCAGCAGTTTAGCGGGAGTCCGCACAGATACGCAGTATTTT.

The J gene is TRBJ1-3, the V gene TRBV30; the D is unclear. Germline CDR1 is GTSNPN and CDR2 is SVGIG (reference sequence). Between the trimmed V and J ends, which lost 8 bases and 1 base, there was a span of 12 bases. CDR3 length: 13 residues. CDR3 bases: TGTGCCGGAGGGCAGTCATCTGGAAACACCATATATTTT. The encoded protein is CAGGQSSGNTIYF. Combining the CDR3 with reference TRBV30 and TRBJ1-3 gives the whole variable domain SQTIHQWPATLVQPVGSPLSLECTVEGTSNPNLYWYRQAAGRGLQLLFYSVGIGQISSEVPQNLSASRPQDRQFILSSKKLLLSDSGFYLCAGGQSSGNTIYFGEGSWLTVV.

The gene calls are TRBV5-1 and TRBJ2-2; TRBD1 agrees at 8 bases. This CDR3 contains 17 residues. V trimming: 2 bases; J trimming: 4 bases; junction bases outside the gene matches: 10. The V gene's germline CDR1 is SGHRS and CDR2 YFSETQ. CDR3 sequence reads: CASSLYHGQGVTGELFF. The CDR3 DNA is TGCGCCAGCAGCTTATACCACGGACAGGGAGTCACCGGGGAGCTGTTTTTT. Based on the CDR3 plus reference TRBV5-1 and TRBJ2-2, the full variable domain is KAGVTQTPRYLIKTRGQQVTLSCSPISGHRSVSWYQQTPGQGLQFLFEYFSETQRNKGNFPGRFSGRQFSNSRSEMNVSTLELGDSALYLCASSLYHGQGVTGELFFGEGSRLTVL.

CDR3 residues: CAWTYQGRLGRELFF. The CDR3 DNA is TGTGCCTGGACTTACCAGGGAAGGTTGGGGAGGGAGCTGTTTTTT. This chain links TRBV30 with TRBJ2-2; TRBD1 might be the D (5 bases). Germline V gene data show CDR1 as GTSNPN and CDR2 as SVGIG (reference sequence). The CDR3 is 15 amino acids. V was clipped by 4 bases and J by 9 bases, with 21 bases between them.